The T cell receptor (beta chain) under discussion was sequenced for a study of T cell responses to AZD1222 COVID-19 vaccine. Measured with immunoSEQ multiplex PCR; TCRdb has only the in-frame clones, and not every one. The sample has roughly 180,000 clones; 80% to 90% are singletons. The CDR3 length is 14 residues. V lost 1 base to trimming and J lost 3 bases; unmatched junction nucleotides: 1. Germline CDR1 reads SGHVS; CDR2 reads FQNEAQ. The V gene is TRBV7-8, the J gene TRBJ2-7, with TRBD1 identical over 9 bases. This TCR derives from an adult in good health. Sample: peripheral blood, taken on day 0 of AZD1222 vaccination. The CDR3 loop reads CASSLGGQGYEQYF. DNA of the CDR3: TGTGCCAGCAGCTTAGGGGGACAGGGCTACGAGCAGTACTTC.